The next 22 T cell receptor beta chains were all read from a single sample in a study of blood T cells in healthy people across ages. Then a second PCR, running about 6 to 11 cycles, was carried out with a sample-barcoded 5' primer and a J-beta primer mix. Each CDR3 protein is one row after TCRdb ran MiXCR on the 5' RACE reads. The sample includes more than 650,000 distinct CDR3 sequences, 53% of them seen just once. The specimen sequenced was blood. The origin of the receptors is a man older than 75 in good health.

The CDR3 sequence is CATSRERLGSYNEQYF. In DNA form, the CDR3 reads TGTGCCACCAGCAGAGAAAGGTTAGGCTCCTACAATGAGCAGTACTTC. This rearrangement joins TRBV15 to TRBJ2-1; D gene ambiguous. The closer fit of TRBJ2-7 to the DNA end suggests the J call may be wrong. The CDR3 is 16 amino acids. The germline CDR1 and CDR2 sequences are LNHNV and YYDKDF (reference sequence).

The chain uses TRBV29-1 and TRBJ1-2; D unclear. Trimming removed 2 bases from V and 8 bases from J, with 6 bases in between. The CDR3 extends over 10 amino acids. The germline gives CDR1 SQVTM, CDR2 ANQGSEA. CDR3 region: CSVEIGGYTF. In DNA, the CDR3 is TGCAGCGTTGAAATCGGGGGCTACACCTTC.

This chain connects TRBV6-6 to TRBJ2-7; 7 bases fit TRBD2. There are 12 residues in the CDR3. V was clipped by 2 bases and J by 5 bases; unmatched bases: 0. Germline lookup yields CDR1 MNHNY and CDR2 SVGAGI (reference sequence). The CDR3 protein is CASSYAGDEQYF. The CDR3 DNA reads TGTGCCAGCAGTTACGCGGGGGACGAGCAGTACTTC.

The chain employs TRBV6-5 and TRBJ2-7; D remains ambiguous. Trimming pared 2 bases from V and 5 bases from J, leaving 13 bases between. The CDR3 length is 14 residues. Germline lookup yields CDR1 MNHEY and CDR2 SVGAGI. In DNA, the CDR3 is TGTGCCAGCAGTTACCGGTTAGCTAAGGACGAGCAGTACTTC. Protein: CASSYRLAKDEQYF.

This chain links TRBV18 with TRBJ1-5, with D maybe TRBD1 (6 bases). Trimming shortened V by 3 bases and J by 7 bases, and 10 bases separated the two germline ends. The germline gives CDR1 KGHSH, CDR2 LQKENI. This CDR3 has 13 amino acids. The CDR3 nucleotides are TGTGCCAGCTCACCGGCAGGGGACCAGCCCCAGCATTTT. It encodes CASSPAGDQPQHF.

This chain links TRBV5-1 with TRBJ2-1; 10 nucleotides align to TRBD2. Germline trimming cut 4 bases from V and 7 bases from J; bases unmatched to any gene: 14. The germline V gene has CDR1 SGHRS and CDR2 YFSETQ. The CDR3 contains 17 residues. The CDR3 DNA follows: TGCGCCAGCAGCAGTCATGGGACTAGCGACCTGAGGAATGAGCAGTTCTTC. Translated: CASSSHGTSDLRNEQFF.

This clonotype turned up a few times. This chain links TRBV18 with TRBJ2-5; possible D gene TRBD1, 6 bases. Germline lookup yields CDR1 KGHSH and CDR2 LQKENI. The CDR3 extends over 14 amino acids. The V gene lost 4 bases and the J gene lost 2 bases, with 11 bases spanning the gap. This CDR3 reads CASSRYREQETQYF. The CDR3 DNA sequence: TGTGCCAGCTCACGCTACAGGGAGCAAGAGACCCAGTACTTC.

The chain recombines TRBV6-6 with TRBJ2-5; no reliable D call. The tail of the sequence fits TRBJ2-7 better, so the J call may be wrong. The CDR3 loop spans 13 amino acids. Per germline, CDR1 MNHNY and CDR2 SVGAGI (reference sequence). The CDR3 sequence is CASSSPLTDEQYF. CDR3 sequence (DNA): TGTGCCAGCAGTTCCCCCCTGACGGACGAGCAGTACTTC.

The chain is built from TRBV7-7 and TRBJ2-4; 11 bases match TRBD1. The closer fit of TRBJ2-7 to the DNA end suggests the J call may be wrong. The CDR3 loop spans 14 amino acids. From germline, CDR1 is SSHAT and CDR2 FNYEAQ (reference sequence). The CDR3 sequence is CASSLLDRGHEQYF. The CDR3 nucleotides are TGTGCCAGCAGCTTACTGGACAGGGGGCACGAGCAGTACTTC.

The J gene is TRBJ2-1, the V gene TRBV7-3, with D perhaps TRBD1 (6 bases). The CDR3 covers 15 residues. Trimming removed 2 bases from V and 3 bases from J, with 11 bases in between. CDR1 SGHTA and CDR2 FQGTGA come from the germline V gene. The CDR3 DNA follows: TGTGCCAGCAGCTTACAGGGGAGTAACTACAATGAGCAGTTCTTC. Translating it yields CASSLQGSNYNEQFF.

The DNA of the CDR3 is TGTGCCAGCAGCTTAAGTTCGGCAGTCACGGATACGCAGTATTTT. Translated: CASSLSSAVTDTQYF. V and J are TRBV7-9 and TRBJ2-3; no firm D call. V was clipped by 2 bases and J by 6 bases, with 15 bases between them. This CDR3 spans 15 amino acids. Germline CDR1 is SEHNR and CDR2 is FQNEAQ (reference sequence).

Of note for this clonotype: Its ends do not fully match the called genes, so a read error is possible. The genes are TRBV12-3 or TRBV12-4 and TRBJ2-3; perhaps TRBD1 as D (6 bases). The CDR3 runs to 12 residues. CDR3 sequence reads: CAGSRGVDTQYF. As DNA, the CDR3 is TGTGCCGGCAGCAGGGGTGTAGATACGCAGTATTTT.

J is TRBJ2-7 and V is TRBV21-1; TRBD1, as called in the table, went unchecked against the DNA. TRBV21-1 is shown as a pseudogene. This CDR3 region has 16 residues. This CDR3 is CASSKVKQGTYYEQYF. The CDR3 DNA is TGTGCCAGCAGCAAAGTTAAACAGGGGACCTACTACGAGCAGTACTTC.

The chain carries TRBV11-3 and TRBJ2-5, with a weak D call TRBD1 (6 bases). The germline V gene encodes CDR1 SGHNT and CDR2 YENEEA. V lost 4 bases and J 3 bases, leaving 12 bases between the germline ends. CDR3 length: 14 amino acids. CDR3 bases: TGTGCCAGCAGCTCACGGGACAAAGAAGAGACCCAGTACTTC. Protein sequence: CASSSRDKEETQYF.

The CDR3 nucleotides are TGTGCCATCGACCGGGACAGGGGATTCTACGAGCAGTACTTC. Protein product: CAIDRDRGFYEQYF. The J gene is TRBJ2-7, the V gene TRBV21-1; TRBD1 is the table's D call, not checked against the DNA. TRBV21-1 corresponds to a pseudogene. The CDR3 is made up of 14 amino acids.

The table lists this clonotype with a few counts. The DNA is omitted, as the CDR3 cannot be located on it reliably, and the CDR3 follows TCRdb's listing. The rearrangement links TRBV9 to TRBJ2-5; the table gives TRBD1 as D, unverified against the DNA. Per the germline V gene, CDR1 is SGDLS and CDR2 is YYNGEE. The CDR3 is 14 amino acids in total, end residues counted. CDR3 in amino acids: CASSVGGSSSEQYF.

This clonotype was detected a few times. This chain joins TRBV7-3 and TRBJ1-1; TRBD1 matches at 7 bases. This CDR3 is built from 14 residues. V lost 4 bases, J lost 5 bases, and 7 bases stayed unmatched. Germline V gene data show CDR1 as SGHTA and CDR2 as FQGTGA. The CDR3 DNA follows: TGTGCCAGCAGCTCCACAGGGGAAGTAACTGAAGCTTTCTTT. This gives the protein CASSSTGEVTEAFF.

This chain joins TRBV28 and TRBJ1-2; D is undetermined. Germline assignment: CDR1 MDHEN and CDR2 SYDVKM. The CDR3 extends over 14 amino acids. V shed 6 bases and J shed 4 bases, with 15 bases lying between them. In DNA, the CDR3 is TGTGCCAGCAGCTCCGCATCGGCTTTCTATGGCTACACCTTC. Translation: CASSSASAFYGYTF.

This sequence joins TRBV28 and TRBJ1-1; D call uncertain. This CDR3 region has 12 residues. The V and J ends lost 6 bases and 5 bases respectively, with 10 bases between them. CDR1 is MDHEN, CDR2 SYDVKM, per germline. The CDR3 coding sequence is TGTGCCAGCAGGGACGCTAGTACTGAAGCTTTCTTT. It codes for CASRDASTEAFF.

This clonotype showed up just a few times. The V call is TRBV5-1, the J call TRBJ2-2; 10 positions match TRBD2. This CDR3 is 18 amino acids long. Germline values: CDR1 SGHRS, CDR2 YFSETQ. The trim removed 2 bases at V and 1 base at J, leaving 8 bases unmatched. The CDR3 coding sequence is TGCGCCAGCAGCTTCAAGCGGGAGGGCCGGTTGAACACCGGGGAGCTGTTTTTT. Residues: CASSFKREGRLNTGELFF.

This chain joins TRBV2 and TRBJ1-6; no definite D call. Per the germline V gene, CDR1 is SNHLY and CDR2 is FYNNEI. Trimming stripped 2 bases from V and 6 bases from J, with 8 bases between. This CDR3 is built from 14 residues. In DNA, the CDR3 is TGTGCCAGCAGTGAAATTCGGGCTAATTCACCCCTCCACTTT. It is translated as CASSEIRANSPLHF.

The V and J genes are TRBV27 and TRBJ2-7, with TRBD2 as a possible D gene (6 bases). Trimming removed 6 bases from V and 3 bases from J, with 18 bases in between. There are 15 residues in the CDR3. Germline lookup yields CDR1 MNHEY and CDR2 SMNVEV (reference sequence). The CDR3 DNA is TGTGCCAGCAGCGCCGCGGGGAGCGGCGACTACGAGCAGTACTTC. Its protein product is CASSAAGSGDYEQYF.